The sequence of this T cell receptor beta chain was determined in a study of blood T cell repertoires in COVID-19. Study context: Samples representing acute and convalescent COVID-19 were sourced from the United States, Italy and Spain. Nucleic acid was either cDNA or gDNA, and it came from T cells, B-cell-depleted T cells, or PBMCs.

Germline trimming cut 5 bases from V and 0 bases from J; bases unmatched to any gene: 2. Germline V CDR1 and CDR2: MNHNY, SVGAGI (reference sequence). The CDR3 totals 14 residues. Original data processing: Reference gene primer amplification gave nucleated cell count estimates. The repertoire was sequenced with immunoSEQ multiplex PCR; TCRdb's copy has only in-frame clones and lacks some. From that table come the V and J calls and clone size; the DNA was used to work out D and trimming. The sample lists about 110,000 clones, about 90% occurring once. This clonotype was obtained from a human donor in a cohort sampled during active COVID-19. Material for sequencing was peripheral blood. V and J are TRBV6-6 and TRBJ2-7, with 9 bases that match TRBD2. The CDR3 bases are TGTGCCAGCAGTCTGGGACTAGCCTCCTACGAGCAGTACTTC. Translating gives CASSLGLASYEQYF.